Listed below are T cell receptor beta chains from one sample, sequenced in a study of Ad26.COV2.S vaccination and SARS-CoV-2 variants. TCRdb's copy holds only in-frame clones and misses some; the assay was immunoSEQ multiplex PCR. The repertoire consists of approximately 450,000 clones, with about nine tenths occurring once and the leading ten covering 9% to 15%. Sequencing used peripheral blood, obtained in a trial of Ad26.COV2.S vaccine versus placebo. These receptor sequences come from a person between 18 and 65 years old who received the Ad26.COV2.S COVID-19 vaccine or a placebo. Each CDR3 is given without its conserved first and last residue. The order of the fields is J gene, V gene, CDR3 length, CDR3 protein.

j_call: TRBJ1-3
v_call: TRBV7-2
cdr3_length: 11
cdr3_aa: ASGEISGNTIY

j_call: TRBJ2-5
v_call: TRBV7-3
cdr3_length: 11
cdr3_aa: ASSSGPPETQY

j_call: TRBJ2-3
v_call: TRBV13
cdr3_length: 14
cdr3_aa: ASSSDRDRSTDTQY

j_call: TRBJ2-3
v_call: TRBV5-8
cdr3_length: 12
cdr3_aa: ASSLDRSRGTQY

j_call: TRBJ2-1
v_call: TRBV12-3/TRBV12-4
cdr3_length: 11
cdr3_aa: ASNQWEGNEQF

j_call: TRBJ2-1
v_call: TRBV29-1
cdr3_length: 14
cdr3_aa: SVPLSVTAPYNEQF

j_call: TRBJ2-2
v_call: TRBV6-4
cdr3_length: 11
cdr3_aa: ASSDSGAGELF

j_call: TRBJ1-6
v_call: TRBV3-1/TRBV3-2
cdr3_length: 11
cdr3_aa: ASSQDLNSPLH

j_call: TRBJ1-5
v_call: TRBV7-2
cdr3_length: 13
cdr3_aa: ASSLEISSNQPQH

j_call: TRBJ2-1
v_call: TRBV4-3
cdr3_length: 12
cdr3_aa: ASSLGTGVNEQF